What follows describes a single TCR beta chain. Its cognate antigen has yet to be identified. No base-level quality is on record; no much larger clone is a single base apart. The High Capacity cDNA Reverse Transcription Kit was used to reverse transcribe all of the isolated RNA, meaning that expressed TCRB transcripts were what got sequenced. Naive, central memory and regulatory T cell samples underwent deep immunoSEQ sequencing, averaging roughly 3.5 million total reads per sample. Sorted cells were lysed in RLT buffer, and RNA was extracted using DNase-treated RNeasy Micro or Mini kits according to cell number. Each cell subset was processed on its own to prevent cross-contamination, while patient and healthy donor samples were processed together. The immunoSEQ multiplex PCR was used to amplify TCRB sequences from cDNA, generating 87-bp fragments that spanned the CDR3 region. Sequencing of the amplicons was done on the Illumina HiSeq platform. Under the source paper's analysis protocol: Synthetic template baselines were used to correct PCR bias computationally, reads within Hamming distance 2 were collapsed together, and singletons that could not be merged were discarded. Reads were aligned against IMGT so that V, D and J genes, CDR3 length and insertions or deletions at six rearrangement sites could be assigned. Within each subset, clonotype counts were normalized to sorted cell number, and only after that were true diversity and Gini coefficients computed with the tcR R package. The overlap coefficient, calculated on TCRB nucleotide sequences, was used to quantify repertoire sharing. Out-of-frame TCRB sequences from naive cells were analyzed to stand in for the pre-selection repertoire. TCRdb took over this immuneACCESS table, retaining in-frame rearrangements with V and J assigned. Such tables are incomplete; in checked studies, under half of the missing clones stem from an unresolved V gene, and the remainder is unexplained. For V, J and clone size, that table is used; D and trimming come from the DNA. Within this sample are hundreds of thousands of clones, with 10% to 15% of them counted one time only. The leading ten clones occupy 0.022% of the sample.

This specimen comes from a study of beta chain features in type 1 diabetes (dated by TCRdb to 2017 to 2018). Regarding the complete study: Mean age, gender distribution, total cell number and subset yield did not differ between patients and healthy donors. Regulatory and stem cell-like memory subsets were obtained from only 8 patients and about 8 healthy donors, while naive and central memory subsets were obtained from all 30 or so donors. A total of over 90,000,000 sorted cells were examined across all samples, and a strong correlation was observed between cell number per subset and RNA yield. The study compared TCRB repertoires of sorted circulating CD4+ T cell subsets between recently diagnosed type 1 diabetes patients and matched healthy donors.

A single peripheral blood draw of 90 to 150 mL on average was collected from each donor into heparinised tubes. Using a panel that included CD45RO, CCR7, CD25, CD127, CD95 and CD27, naive, central memory, regulatory and stem cell-like memory CD4+ T cells were sorted on a BD FACSAria II. All sorted populations exceeded 95% purity. Right away, PBMCs were isolated by Lymphoprep density gradient centrifugation and were stained directly, with no culture step. So that batch effects would be minimized, each experiment stained and sorted samples in pairs, pairing one healthy donor with one patient. Results the study describes overall, beyond this receptor: Naive, central memory and regulatory TCRB repertoires appeared to be more alike among patients than among healthy donors. Because cDNA was sequenced instead of genomic DNA, activated cells with high expression could be over-represented, although the groups did not differ in activation or CD3 levels. PCR may preferentially amplify shorter templates, but because patient and control samples were amplified and corrected together, any resulting skew would affect both groups equally. Fewer insertions and more nucleotide deletions at VDJ recombination sites were observed in patients with type 1 diabetes, implying thymic rearrangement abnormalities. In all four CD4+ subsets, TCRB CDR3 length was moderately but significantly shorter in type 1 diabetes patients. Because the HLA sub-analyses included only small numbers of individuals, any influence of HLA type on TCRB rearrangement was left unresolved.

Trimming takes 5 bases from V and 9 bases from J, and the germline ends sit 11 bases apart. From the cysteine through the phenylalanine, the CDR3 covers 12 amino acids. The DNA shown is the 36-base CDR3, in frame from base 1. CDR1 SEHNR and CDR2 FQNEAQ were looked up in the germline V gene (reference sequence). The clonotype was recovered from a man aged 18 to 29 with type 1 diabetes. The rearrangement joined TRBV7-9 to TRBJ1-5, with TRBD1 perhaps the D gene, on 5 matching bases. Specimen: naive CD4+ T cells from blood. Read against the paper, the sample's cell subset or site label means: true naive CD4+ T cells. The bases are TGTGCCAGCAGCGGATTAAGGGGGCCCCAGCATTTT. This sequence encodes CASSGLRGPQHF.